Below, 7 T cell receptor beta chains from the same sample are listed, as sequenced in a study of beta chain features in type 1 diabetes (dated by TCRdb to 2016 to 2018). Broad study findings and their caveats: Type 1 diabetes patients showed a moderate but significant shortening of TCRB CDR3 length in all four CD4+ subsets.

The library was produced with the immunoSEQ multiplex PCR assay. The entire isolated RNA was reverse transcribed using the High Capacity cDNA Reverse Transcription Kit, and thus expressed TCRB transcripts were sequenced. As stored in TCRdb, this immuneACCESS dataset retains in-frame rearrangements with V and J assigned. A fraction of the clones does not appear; measured against another copy, unresolved V genes explain less than half of the discrepancy, and the remainder lacks a known reason. For this sample the table gives approximately 150,000 clones, of which approximately 13% were detected only once. The top ten hold under 1.5% of the sample. These receptors' antigens are unknown. Sequencing was done on a sample of central memory CD4+ T cells from blood. The origin of the receptors is a man aged 18 to 30 with type 1 diabetes.

A few counts support this clone. V gene TRBV2 combines with J gene TRBJ2-7, with D possibly TRBD1 on 6 matching bases. Trimming took 0 bases from V and 5 from J, leaving 11 bases between them. Germline CDR1 is SNHLY and CDR2 is FYNNEI. CDR3 length equals 14 residues. In nucleotides, the CDR3 is TGTGCCAGCAGTGAAGCCGACAGGTACCACGAGCAGTACTTC. It specifies CASSEADRYHEQYF.

The table lists this clone with a few counts. J is TRBJ1-2 and V is TRBV5-6; D not certain. This CDR3 is built from 16 residues. Germline V gives CDR1 SGHDT, CDR2 YYEEEE. The ends were cut back, 9 bases at V and 2 bases at J, with 23 bases in the middle. CDR3 bases: TGTGCCACCCAGCGCCGGGTCTCGGGAGGGAACTATGGCTACACCTTC. This codes for CATQRRVSGGNYGYTF.

This clone has more than one count but fewer than ten. The V call is TRBV25-1, the J call TRBJ1-5; 7 nucleotides line up with TRBD1. The V gene end was trimmed by 8 bases and the J gene end by 0 bases; junction bases not matched to a gene: 4. CDR1 is MGHDK and CDR2 is SYGVNS in the germline V gene. The CDR3 is 14 residues long. As DNA, the CDR3 is TGTGCCAGCTCCGGGACAGATAGCAATCAGCCCCAGCATTTT. Encoded protein: CASSGTDSNQPQHF.

This clone was detected a few times. The V and J genes are TRBV5-1 and TRBJ2-2, with 7 positions matching TRBD1. With V trimmed by 4 bases and J by 4 bases, 4 bases remained unmatched. Per germline, CDR1 SGHRS and CDR2 YFSETQ. The CDR3 is 14 amino acids. Here the CDR3 reads CASSPGTATGELFF. In DNA, the CDR3 is TGCGCCAGCAGCCCCGGGACAGCCACCGGGGAGCTGTTTTTT.

CDR3 in amino acids: CASSKGQGNTEAFF. In DNA form, the CDR3 reads TGTGCCAGCAGCAAGGGACAGGGGAACACTGAAGCTTTCTTT. This chain connects TRBV7-2 to TRBJ1-1; 9 bases line up with TRBD1. Per the germline V gene, CDR1 is SGHTA and CDR2 is FQGNSA. Trimming took 5 bases from V and 1 from J; bases not matched to a gene: 2. There are 14 residues in the CDR3.

The chain joins TRBV5-6 to TRBJ1-3; the match to TRBD1 covers 7 bases. The CDR3 runs 13 residues. With 9 bases clipped from V and 0 bases from J, the junction kept 3 bases outside the gene matches. The germline gives CDR1 SGHDT, CDR2 YYEEEE. The CDR3 region is CATGTASGNTIYF. CDR3 DNA sequence: TGTGCCACCGGGACAGCCTCTGGAAACACCATATATTTT.

This clone showed up just a few times. This chain links TRBV2 with TRBJ1-1; D gene unclear. This CDR3 contains 13 residues. The V end was cut by 6 bases, the J end by 11 bases, with 19 bases between. Looked up from germline, CDR1 is SNHLY and CDR2 is FYNNEI. The CDR3 sequence is CASRDPGTSVAFF. For the CDR3, the DNA is TGTGCCAGCAGGGACCCCGGAACCTCCGTGGCTTTCTTT.